Below are 18 T cell receptor beta chains sequenced from a single sample in a study of tumor-infiltrating lymphocytes in localized non-small cell lung cancer. Libraries were prepared by immunoSEQ multiplex PCR; TCRdb keeps only in-frame clonotypes and omits some of them. The data hold under 20,000 clones, with approximately 70% observed a single time. Sequencing was carried out using lung tumor tissue. The receptors come from a human donor with non-small cell lung cancer.

CDR3 nucleotide sequence: TGTGCCAGCAGCTTCCGGGCCACAGATACGCAGTATTTT. Amino acid sequence: CASSFRATDTQYF. The chain couples TRBV5-6 to TRBJ2-3, with unresolved D. Germline loops: CDR1 SGHDT, CDR2 YYEEEE. There are 13 residues in the CDR3. The V end was cut by 2 bases, the J end by 2 bases, with 6 bases between.

The sample holds a few counts of this clone. The chain employs TRBV18 and TRBJ1-5; D call uncertain. Germline V CDR1 and CDR2: KGHSH, LQKENI. Trimming shortened V by 3 bases and J by 0 bases, and 12 bases separated the two germline ends. CDR3 length equals 16 residues. The CDR3 DNA is TGTGCCAGCTCACCCTCGGGCCCGAATAGCAATCAGCCCCAGCATTTT. Protein sequence: CASSPSGPNSNQPQHF.

V and J are TRBV5-8 and TRBJ2-2, with D perhaps matching TRBD2 (5 bases). Deletions cut 6 bases from V and 4 bases from J, with 10 bases between. CDR3 length equals 13 residues. In germline, CDR1 is SGHTS, CDR2 YDEGEE. CDR3 coding DNA: TGTGCCAGCATCCCGGCGGGCACCGGGGAGCTGTTTTTT. This translates into CASIPAGTGELFF.

The V and J genes are TRBV7-9 and TRBJ2-7; D uncertain. Germline V gives CDR1 SEHNR, CDR2 FQNEAQ (reference sequence). The CDR3 is 14 amino acids. V lost 5 bases to trimming and J lost 0 bases, with 11 bases between them. This chain's CDR3 is CASSPGGSSYEQYF. The DNA for the CDR3 is TGTGCCAGCAGCCCGGGCGGTAGCTCCTACGAGCAGTACTTC.

The CDR3 spells CASSVAGGDSEQYF. CDR3 in DNA: TGTGCCAGCAGCGTAGCTGGGGGGGATTCCGAGCAGTACTTC. The chain has TRBV9 and TRBJ2-7; 7 bases match TRBD2. Germline-derived CDR1 and CDR2 are SGDLS and YYNGEE. J was trimmed by 6 bases and V by 0 bases; bases with no gene match: 6. The CDR3 consists of 14 residues.

Only one count was recorded for this clone. The V call is TRBV30, the J call TRBJ1-6; D call uncertain. Germline CDR1 reads GTSNPN; CDR2 reads SVGIG (reference sequence). This CDR3 has 14 residues. With 0 bases removed from V and 10 bases from J, the gap between germline ends came to 13 bases. The CDR3 loop is CAWSVGRVGSPLHF. Here the CDR3 DNA reads TGTGCCTGGAGTGTGGGAAGGGTGGGGTCACCCCTCCACTTT.

The sample holds a few counts of this clone. This specimen includes other DNA sequences encoding the same CDR3. The rearrangement uses TRBV6-1 and TRBJ1-5; D is possibly TRBD1 (5 bases). The CDR3 length is 13 residues. The V end lost 4 bases, the J end lost 4 bases, and 8 bases lay between the germline ends. The germline gives CDR1 MNHNS, CDR2 SASEGT. CDR3 in amino acids: CASSGEGNQPQHF. The CDR3 nucleotides are TGTGCCAGCAGTGGAGAGGGGAATCAGCCCCAGCATTTT.

CDR3 bases: TGCGCCAGCAGCCAATCGGAGGGGGGCGAGCAGTACTTC. This encodes CASSQSEGGEQYF. This chain uses TRBV4-3 with TRBJ2-7; D may be TRBD1 or TRBD2 (6 bases each). The CDR3 extends over 13 amino acids. V dropped 2 bases and J dropped 6 bases, with 11 bases sitting between them. The germline V gene encodes CDR1 LGHNA and CDR2 YSLEER.

V usage is TRBV7-2 and J usage is TRBJ1-5, with D perhaps TRBD1 (6 bases). The CDR3 sequence is 15 residues long. CDR1 and CDR2 (germline): SGHTA, FQGNSA. Trimming cost V 5 bases and J 7 bases, with 18 bases left between them. The CDR3 DNA reads as TGTGCCAGCAGCACCAATACAGGGAATGGCCAGCCCCAGCATTTT. Translation: CASSTNTGNGQPQHF.

This clone was recorded only once. Since the CDR3 does not end with the conserved phenylalanine or tryptophan, this likely comes from a read error. The DNA is omitted, as the CDR3 cannot be located on it reliably, and the CDR3 follows TCRdb's listing. The chain links TRBV27 to TRBJ2-7; whether TRBD2, the table's D call, matches the DNA was not checked. The CDR3 is 10 residues long, ends included. Germline V gene lookup returns CDR1 MNHEY and CDR2 SMNVEV (reference sequence). Here the CDR3 reads CASSQTGGLL.

The chain carries TRBV7-9 and TRBJ2-7; the match to TRBD1 covers 9 bases. Germline V lookup: CDR1 SEHNR, CDR2 FQNEAQ (reference sequence). Losses at the gene ends were 5 bases for V and 6 bases for J; bases not matched to a gene: 8. The CDR3 loop spans 14 amino acids. The CDR3 DNA is TGTGCCAGCAGCCTCCCGGACAGGGGACCCGAGCAGTACTTC. It codes for CASSLPDRGPEQYF.

This chain connects TRBV28 to TRBJ1-1, with 7 positions matching TRBD1. The length of the CDR3 is 13 residues. Germline V gives CDR1 MDHEN, CDR2 SYDVKM. Germline trimming cut 6 bases from V and 1 base from J; bases unmatched to any gene: 2. CDR3 sequence reads: CASRQGPNTEAFF. CDR3 DNA sequence: TGTGCCAGCAGACAGGGGCCGAACACTGAAGCTTTCTTT.

The rearrangement joins TRBV6-6 to TRBJ1-4; D is uncertain. This CDR3 contains 11 residues. Per the germline V gene, CDR1 is MNHNY and CDR2 is SVGAGI (reference sequence). Trimming pared 7 bases from V and 5 bases from J, leaving 5 bases between. The CDR3 coding sequence is TGTGCCAGCAATTCAAATGAAAAACTGTTTTTT. This codes for CASNSNEKLFF.

The sample holds a few counts of this clone. J is TRBJ1-1 and V is TRBV4-2; D is uncertain. Looked up from germline, CDR1 is LGHNA and CDR2 is YNFKEQ. V was clipped by 0 bases and J by 5 bases, with 13 bases between them. The CDR3 sequence is 15 residues long. The CDR3 spells CASSQEGRGITEAFF. Written as DNA, the CDR3 is TGTGCCAGCAGCCAAGAGGGTCGGGGAATAACTGAAGCTTTCTTT.

The chain employs TRBV5-1 and TRBJ2-5; D is undetermined. Germline V lookup: CDR1 SGHRS, CDR2 YFSETQ. The CDR3 length is 14 residues. V lost 5 bases and J lost 2, with 13 bases in between. CDR3 protein: CASRSVGWQETQYF. DNA for the CDR3: TGCGCCAGCAGGTCCGTTGGCTGGCAAGAGACCCAGTACTTC.

The rearrangement joins TRBV7-9 to TRBJ1-5; 8 bases match TRBD1. CDR1 and CDR2 (germline): SEHNR, FQNEAQ (reference sequence). The CDR3 consists of 15 residues. The junction had 7 bases not matched to a gene; V was cut back by 5 bases and J by 4 bases. The DNA of the CDR3 is TGTGCCAGCAGCGCGGGACAGGCCAGAAATCAGCCCCAGCATTTT. Residues: CASSAGQARNQPQHF.

This chain uses TRBV28 with TRBJ1-2; the D gene is possibly TRBD1 (5 bases). Germline V lookup: CDR1 MDHEN, CDR2 SYDVKM. The CDR3 contains 13 residues. The germline V and J ends were trimmed by 8 bases and 3 bases, with 13 bases remaining between them. CDR3 DNA sequence: TGTGCCAGCGTGTCAGGGCTCTACTATGGCTACACCTTC. Translating gives CASVSGLYYGYTF.

The J gene is TRBJ2-1, the V gene TRBV7-2; D uncertain. Trimming left V 3 bases short and J 9 bases short, with 9 bases between. CDR3 size: 12 residues. Germline values: CDR1 SGHTA, CDR2 FQGNSA. This chain's CDR3 is CASSLTTFEQFF. CDR3 nucleotide sequence: TGTGCCAGCAGCTTGACGACATTTGAGCAGTTCTTC.